Below, 10 T cell receptor beta chains from the same sample are listed, as sequenced in a study of metastatic and nonmetastatic thyroid tumors. TCRdb re-clonotyped the PCR reads via MiXCR. The sample records 30,000 to 35,000 clones, approximately 17% being singletons. Patients underwent thyroid surgery, and none had received any treatment before it. Sequences were obtained from blood. Source of these receptors: a female donor with papillary thyroid cancer or a benign thyroid nodule (not recorded which). Some clones in this sample may be carry-over from other donors' samples.

The sample holds a few counts of this clone. This specimen includes other DNA sequences encoding the same CDR3. The rearrangement uses TRBV28 and TRBJ2-5; D is unresolved. This CDR3 has 14 amino acids. Trimming cost V 1 base and J 5 bases, with 11 bases left between them. Looked up from germline, CDR1 is MDHEN and CDR2 is SYDVKM. The CDR3 is CASSLSQVQETQYF. The CDR3 DNA reads TGTGCCAGCAGTTTATCGCAGGTTCAGGAGACCCAGTACTTC.

Within the sample, this clone is medium-sized. V and J are TRBV6-5 and TRBJ2-1; 11 nucleotides align to TRBD2. The germline gives CDR1 MNHEY, CDR2 SVGAGI. This CDR3 has 17 amino acids. V lost 0 bases to trimming and J lost 0 bases; unmatched junction nucleotides: 1. CDR3 sequence: CASSYSGLAGSYNEQFF. The CDR3 DNA is TGTGCCAGCAGTTACTCTGGACTAGCGGGCTCCTACAATGAGCAGTTCTTC.

The rearrangement joins TRBV27 to TRBJ2-7; 7 nucleotides agree with TRBD2. The CDR3 length is 15 residues. J lost 0 bases, V lost 4 bases, and 6 bases had no gene match. CDR1 is MNHEY and CDR2 is SMNVEV in the germline V gene (reference sequence). The chain's CDR3 is CASSSLARSSYEQYF. As DNA, the CDR3 is TGTGCCAGCAGTTCACTAGCGAGGAGCTCCTACGAGCAGTACTTC.

This clone has a count of ten or more. This rearrangement joins TRBV24-1 to TRBJ1-5; D is perhaps TRBD1 (5 bases). CDR1 and CDR2 from the germline V gene are KGHDR and SFDVKD. V dropped 0 bases and J dropped 5 bases, with 7 bases sitting between them. The CDR3 contains 14 residues. In DNA, the CDR3 is TGTGCCACCAGTGATTTGCCGGGGGATCAGCCCCAGCATTTT. This codes for CATSDLPGDQPQHF.

This clone has at least ten counts. In the same sample, other DNA sequences code for this CDR3. The chain employs TRBV2 and TRBJ2-1; D remains unclear. Germline V gene sequence: CDR1 SNHLY, CDR2 FYNNEI. The ends were cut back, 4 bases at V and 8 bases at J, with 12 bases in the middle. CDR3 length: 13 amino acids. Here the CDR3 reads CASSVDGGDEQFF. The CDR3 DNA reads TGTGCCAGCAGTGTTGATGGTGGGGATGAGCAGTTCTTC.

This clone was detected ten times or more. The J gene is TRBJ1-2, the V gene TRBV28; TRBD1 is a possible D gene (6 bases). Trimming removed 2 bases at V and 2 bases at J, with 9 bases between. This CDR3 has 14 residues. Germline V lookup: CDR1 MDHEN, CDR2 SYDVKM. CDR3 bases: TGTGCCAGCAGTTTAAGCAGGGGAAACTATGGCTACACCTTC. Its translation is CASSLSRGNYGYTF.

About this clone: Other DNA sequences in the same sample also yield this CDR3. The V call is TRBV6-1, the J call TRBJ2-2, with D hard to call. Germline CDR1 is MNHNS and CDR2 is SASEGT. Trimming stripped 8 bases from V and 4 bases from J, with 17 bases between. This CDR3 contains 15 residues. The CDR3 reads CASGRAVRATGELFF. CDR3 coding DNA: TGTGCCAGCGGACGGGCGGTTCGTGCCACCGGGGAGCTGTTTTTT.

This clone has a count of ten or more. The V call is TRBV28, the J call TRBJ2-1, with 9 bases fitting TRBD1. CDR1 and CDR2 from the germline V gene are MDHEN and SYDVKM. This CDR3 contains 15 residues. With 6 bases clipped from V and 5 bases from J, the junction kept 8 bases outside the gene matches. CDR3 in amino acids: CASSGGTGYHNEQFF. As DNA, the CDR3 is TGTGCCAGCAGCGGAGGGACAGGGTACCACAATGAGCAGTTCTTC.

Of note for this clone: At one boundary the junction diverges from the germline segment, which might be a read error. V gene TRBV11-2 combines with J gene TRBJ2-7; 13 bases agree with TRBD2. CDR3 length: 15 residues. Germline CDR1 and CDR2: SGHAT and FQNNGV. CDR3 residues: CASSFGLAGVYEHYF. As DNA, the CDR3 is TGTGCCAGCAGCTTCGGACTAGCGGGAGTCTACGAGCATTACTTC.

J is TRBJ2-7 and V is TRBV20-1; D might be TRBD2 (6 bases). This CDR3 is 14 amino acids long. The ends were cut back, 3 bases at V and 4 bases at J, with 16 bases in the middle. Germline CDR1 reads DFQATT; CDR2 reads SNEGSKA (reference sequence). CDR3 loop: CSASVGTGGYEQYF. In nucleotides, the CDR3 is TGCAGTGCTAGTGTGGGGACTGGGGGTTACGAGCAGTACTTC.